These T cell receptor beta chains were read from a single sample in a study of molecular identifiers for immune sequencing clone quantification. A single record per CDR3 protein comes from TCRdb applying MiXCR to the PCR reads. In the table there are under 650,000 distinct CDR3 sequences, about 20% of which are singletons. Sample: naive CD8+ T cells from blood, with Jurkat cell RNA spiked in. The source is a human donor in good health. Some libraries in this study had Jurkat cell RNA spiked in. Each CDR3 is given with its conserved first and last residue. The D gene is left open where the match is weak. A row's size may be missing; if present it is once, few, many or a size class.

clone size	D gene	V gene	J gene	CDR3 protein	CDR3 DNA
many	.	TRBV6-1	TRBJ2-1	CASSEAVTGPGDEQFF	TGTGCCAGCAGTGAAGCTGTTACAGGCCCGGGCGATGAGCAGTTCTTC
many	.	TRBV28	TRBJ1-1	CASSFLTPALGDTEAFF	TGTGCCAGCAGTTTCCTCACGCCTGCCCTGGGGGACACTGAAGCTTTCTTT
few	TRBD2	TRBV19	TRBJ2-1	CASSIGLAPSNEQFF	TGTGCCAGTAGTATCGGACTAGCCCCTAGCAATGAGCAGTTCTTC
many	TRBD1	TRBV4-1	TRBJ2-1	CASSPTTGDYNEQFF	TGCGCCAGCAGCCCGACGACAGGGGACTACAATGAGCAGTTCTTC
few	.	TRBV7-9	TRBJ2-7	CASVGGSSSYEQYF	TGTGCCAGCGTAGGGGGGTCGAGCTCCTACGAGCAGTACTTC
many	.	TRBV19	TRBJ2-7	CASSFIGAVPYEQYF	TGTGCCAGTAGTTTCATAGGGGCGGTGCCCTACGAGCAGTACTTC
many	.	TRBV11-2	TRBJ1-4	CASSSTENNEKLFF	TGTGCCAGCAGCTCGACAGAGAATAATGAAAAACTGTTTTTT
many	TRBD1	TRBV6-6	TRBJ2-5	CASRVTGGTETQYF	TGTGCCAGCAGGGTAACAGGGGGAACGGAGACCCAGTACTTC
.	.	TRBV28	TRBJ2-3	CTSTTGPGPSTDTQYF	TGTACCAGCACCACCGGCCCGGGCCCTAGCACAGATACGCAGTATTTT
many	.	TRBV2	TRBJ2-5	CASGGEYQETQYF	TGTGCCAGCGGGGGAGAGTACCAAGAGACCCAGTACTTC
many	TRBD1	TRBV7-8	TRBJ2-1	CASSSRQGYNEQFF	TGTGCCAGCAGCTCCCGACAGGGCTACAATGAGCAGTTCTTC
many	.	TRBV6-2/TRBV6-3	TRBJ1-6	CASSYASGHRHF	TGTGCCAGCAGTTACGCATCGGGGCACCGACACTTT
few	.	TRBV12-3/TRBV12-4	TRBJ2-2	CASSPSGRNTGELFF	TGTGCCAGCAGTCCCTCCGGCAGAAACACCGGGGAGCTGTTTTTT
many	.	TRBV4-3	TRBJ2-7	CASSQEVDGSYEQYF	TGCGCCAGCAGCCAAGAAGTGGACGGCTCCTACGAGCAGTACTTC
.	.	TRBV3-1	TRBJ2-5	CASSQDEGGATETQYF	TGTGCCAGCAGCCAAGACGAGGGTGGGGCCACTGAGACCCAGTACTTC
many	.	TRBV7-6	TRBJ2-5	CASSADWGETQYF	TGTGCCAGCAGCGCGGACTGGGGAGAGACCCAGTACTTC
.	TRBD2	TRBV19	TRBJ2-1	CASSIVGGNYNEQFF	TGTGCCAGTAGTATTGTGGGAGGGAACTACAATGAGCAGTTCTTC
many	.	TRBV20-1	TRBJ2-5	CSASRGPLRIQETQYF	TGCAGTGCTAGTCGGGGTCCCTTAAGGATCCAAGAGACCCAGTACTTC
.	TRBD2	TRBV19	TRBJ2-5	CASRGREETQYF	TGTGCCAGTAGAGGGAGGGAAGAGACCCAGTACTTC
.	TRBD2	TRBV7-6	TRBJ2-7	CASSVDWAAGVPYEQYF	TGTGCCAGCAGCGTAGACTGGGCGGCGGGGGTTCCCTACGAGCAGTACTTC
.	.	TRBV20-1	TRBJ1-1	CSARDLTGTTEVFF	TGCAGTGCTAGAGATCTAACGGGGACCACTGAAGTTTTCTTT
few	.	TRBV27	TRBJ2-7	CASSFFRADEQYF	TGTGCCAGCAGTTTTTTCAGGGCCGACGAGCAGTACTTC
many	.	TRBV30	TRBJ1-1	CAWSGGGTEAFF	TGTGCCTGGAGTGGTGGGGGCACTGAAGCTTTCTTT
many	.	TRBV9	TRBJ2-5	CASSVEGRRRAETQYF	TGTGCCAGCAGCGTAGAGGGTAGGCGGCGGGCGGAGACCCAGTACTTC
few	TRBD2	TRBV5-1	TRBJ2-3	CASSLKRGVDTQYF	TGCGCCAGCAGCTTAAAGCGGGGGGTGGATACGCAGTATTTT
many	TRBD1	TRBV6-2/TRBV6-3	TRBJ1-5	CASSYARRTGSYSNQPQHF	TGTGCCAGCAGTTACGCGAGGAGGACAGGCAGCTATAGCAATCAGCCCCAGCATTTT
.	.	TRBV3-1	TRBJ2-1	CASGQQPDFYNEQFF	TGTGCCAGCGGCCAACAGCCGGACTTCTACAATGAGCAGTTCTTC
.	TRBD1	TRBV7-9	TRBJ1-2	CASSPPGTGAGYGYTF	TGTGCCAGCAGCCCTCCCGGGACAGGGGCGGGCTATGGCTACACCTTC
many	.	TRBV6-2/TRBV6-3	TRBJ1-5	CASSYPPGTNQPQHF	TGTGCCAGCAGCTACCCCCCAGGGACCAATCAGCCCCAGCATTTT
many	.	TRBV28	TRBJ2-5	CASSPRIEETQYF	TGTGCCAGCAGTCCCAGGATAGAAGAGACCCAGTACTTC
.	.	TRBV7-9	TRBJ1-2	CASSSDLGRVYGYTF	TGTGCCAGCAGCTCCGACCTAGGACGGGTCTATGGCTACACCTTC
once	TRBD1	TRBV7-8	TRBJ1-2	CASSIRTGDYGYTF	TGTGCCAGCAGCATCCGGACAGGGGACTATGGCTACACCTTC
.	.	TRBV27	TRBJ2-7	CASTIAPGRLVHEQYF	TGTGCCAGCACCATAGCCCCAGGGCGGTTAGTCCACGAGCAGTACTTC
many	.	TRBV2	TRBJ2-2	CASSEEGPLTGELFF	TGTGCCAGCAGTGAAGAGGGGCCGTTGACCGGGGAGCTGTTTTTT
many	.	TRBV9	TRBJ2-1	CASSATGTLSYNEQFF	TGTGCCAGCAGCGCTACCGGGACTCTCTCCTACAATGAGCAGTTCTTC
many	TRBD2	TRBV20-1	TRBJ2-7	CSASGLEIHEQYF	TGCAGTGCTAGTGGACTAGAAATCCACGAGCAGTACTTC
many	.	TRBV7-9	TRBJ2-6	CASSSTDRTKSGANVLTF	TGTGCCAGCAGCAGCACGGACAGAACTAAGTCTGGGGCCAACGTCCTGACTTTC
many	TRBD2	TRBV24-1	TRBJ2-1	CATSEWTSGAPSYNEQFF	TGTGCCACCAGTGAGTGGACTAGCGGGGCCCCGAGTTACAATGAGCAGTTCTTC
many	.	TRBV7-2	TRBJ2-7	CASSPDTYPYEQYF	TGTGCCAGCAGCCCCGACACTTACCCCTACGAGCAGTACTTC
many	.	TRBV2	TRBJ2-7	CASSERTASYEQYF	TGTGCCAGCAGTGAACGTACAGCCTCCTACGAGCAGTACTTC
.	.	TRBV7-9	TRBJ2-7	CASSRGRESYEQYF	TGTGCCAGCAGCCGGGGGCGGGAGTCCTACGAGCAGTACTTC
few	TRBD2	TRBV7-3	TRBJ2-3	CASSDDPPNTSGRGDTQYF	TGTGCCAGCAGCGACGACCCACCCAATACTAGCGGGAGAGGAGATACGCAGTATTTT